The 13 T cell receptor beta chains reported below all come from one sample, sequenced in a study of CD8 T cells in Susac syndrome. Reverse transcription of about 0.5 to 1 ug RNA was performed with random hexamers. TCRdb re-called the immunoSEQ multiplex PCR reads with MiXCR, one entry per CDR3 protein. The sample has about 440,000 distinct CDR3 sequences, 85% to 90% seen once. What was sequenced was CD8+ T cells from PBMCs. Every receptor here comes from a human donor with multiple sclerosis.

The V gene is TRBV5-1, the J gene TRBJ2-1; 15 bases match TRBD2. The CDR3 has 17 residues. The V and J ends lost 2 bases and 8 bases, in that order; junction bases with no gene match: 8. Germline-derived CDR1 and CDR2 are SGHRS and YFSETQ. The CDR3 coding sequence is TGCGCCAGCAGCTTCAGGGGACTAGCGGGAGGTAGGGATGAGCAGTTCTTC. Amino acid sequence: CASSFRGLAGGRDEQFF.

The gene calls are TRBV10-3 and TRBJ1-1, with D possibly being TRBD1 (6 bases). This CDR3 spans 13 amino acids. V was trimmed by 10 bases and J by 0 bases, leaving 12 bases between them. Germline V gene sequence: CDR1 ENHRY, CDR2 SYGVKD. CDR3 amino acids: CATGGGLNTEAFF. CDR3 nucleotides: TGTGCCACCGGAGGGGGTTTGAACACTGAAGCTTTCTTT.

The CDR3: CASSQEDEANYGYTF. CDR3 coding DNA: TGCGCCAGCAGCCAAGAGGATGAAGCCAACTATGGCTACACCTTC. The chain uses TRBV4-1 and TRBJ1-2, with unresolved D. The CDR3 is 15 amino acids. V gave up 0 bases and J gave up 2 bases, with 10 bases separating them. Germline lookup yields CDR1 MGHRA and CDR2 YSYEKL.

The rearrangement joins TRBV10-3 to TRBJ2-2; possible D gene TRBD1, 5 bases. The CDR3 runs 12 residues. The germline gives CDR1 ENHRY, CDR2 SYGVKD. V was trimmed by 5 bases and J by 8 bases, leaving 9 bases between them. The CDR3 bases are TGTGCCATCAGTCCCAGGGCTGGGGAGCTGTTTTTT. Amino acids: CAISPRAGELFF.

This chain connects TRBV5-1 to TRBJ1-1, with TRBD1 as a possible D gene (6 bases). There are 15 residues in the CDR3. Trimming removed 0 bases at V and 3 bases at J, with 12 bases between. The V gene's germline CDR1 is SGHRS and CDR2 YFSETQ. CDR3 sequence (DNA): TGCGCCAGCAGCTTGGAGTTTGGGGGCGACACTGAAGCTTTCTTT. Its protein is CASSLEFGGDTEAFF.

This chain joins TRBV12-3 or TRBV12-4 and TRBJ2-2, with 8 nucleotides matching TRBD2. V trimming: 7 bases; J trimming: 1 base; junction bases outside the gene matches: 5. The CDR3 spans 15 residues. This chain's CDR3 is CASTPLAENTGELFF. The CDR3 nucleotides read TGTGCCAGCACCCCACTAGCGGAGAACACCGGGGAGCTGTTTTTT.

The chain carries TRBV20-1 and TRBJ2-5; D is perhaps TRBD2 (6 bases). The V gene's germline CDR1 is DFQATT and CDR2 SNEGSKA (reference sequence). CDR3 size: 18 residues. With 3 bases removed from V and 4 bases from J, the gap between germline ends came to 27 bases. Here the CDR3 DNA reads TGCAGTGCTAGCCTAGGCATCAGGGAGGTCATGGGTCGAGAGACCCAGTACTTC. Translated: CSASLGIREVMGRETQYF.

Here the CDR3 DNA reads TGTGCCAGCAGCTTAGTGGGTAGCGCCATCGTGGCAAAGCAGTACTTC. This codes for CASSLVGSAIVAKQYF. The chain is built from TRBV11-2 and TRBJ2-7; the D gene is possibly TRBD2 (5 bases). Looked up from germline, CDR1 is SGHAT and CDR2 is FQNNGV. V lost 1 base, J lost 8 bases, and 21 bases lay in between. CDR3 length equals 16 residues.

The chain uses TRBV6-5 and TRBJ2-7; TRBD2 matches at 14 bases. CDR3 length: 18 residues. Germline CDR1 MNHEY, CDR2 SVGAGI. The V segment lost 0 bases and the J segment 5 bases; nucleotides outside the gene matches: 9. The CDR3 sequence is CASSYSKRTSGRTHEQYF. Written as DNA, the CDR3 is TGTGCCAGCAGTTACTCGAAACGGACTAGCGGGAGGACCCACGAGCAGTACTTC.

The V call is TRBV4-2, the J call TRBJ2-7; 12 positions agree with TRBD2. Germline lookup yields CDR1 LGHNA and CDR2 YNFKEQ. V gave up 0 bases and J gave up 2 bases; unmatched junction bases: 11. The CDR3 is 19 residues long. CDR3 nucleotides: TGTGCCAGCAGCCAAGATGGGGGACTAGCGGGCAAACTCACCTACGAGCAGTACTTC. Protein sequence: CASSQDGGLAGKLTYEQYF.

This sequence joins TRBV6-2 or TRBV6-3 and TRBJ2-5; 11 bases are shared with TRBD2. The germline CDR1 and CDR2 sequences are MNHEY and SVGEGT. The CDR3 covers 19 residues. Losses at the gene ends were 7 bases for V and 5 bases for J; bases not matched to a gene: 21. CDR3 bases: TGTGCCAGCACTTCAATCCCCCGGACTAGCGGGTCCCGAGGGGAGACCCAGTACTTC. It encodes CASTSIPRTSGSRGETQYF.

The rearrangement links TRBV4-1 to TRBJ2-7; D is uncertain. V gave up 1 base and J gave up 2 bases, with 12 bases separating them. In germline, CDR1 is MGHRA, CDR2 YSYEKL. This CDR3 contains 15 residues. Here the CDR3 reads CASSQAVAKAYEQYF. The CDR3, as DNA: TGCGCCAGCAGCCAAGCGGTAGCAAAGGCCTACGAGCAGTACTTC.

The chain joins TRBV29-1 to TRBJ2-5; 11 nucleotides line up with TRBD1. The trim removed 1 base at V and 2 bases at J, leaving 6 bases unmatched. The CDR3 is made up of 16 amino acids. The germline V gene encodes CDR1 SQVTM and CDR2 ANQGSEA. The CDR3: CSVEGGQGAAQETQYF. DNA for the CDR3: TGCAGCGTTGAAGGCGGACAGGGGGCCGCACAAGAGACCCAGTACTTC.